Listed below are T cell receptor beta chains from one sample, sequenced in a study of cytomegalovirus exposure and HLA in healthy donors. Produced via immunoSEQ multiplex PCR; TCRdb's table is partial and in-frame only. Of approximately 190,000 clones listed, 70% to 85% are singletons. The sample was PBMCs. These receptors came from a middle-aged man in good health and CMV-seropositive. The CDR3 runs from the conserved cysteine through the conserved F or W. Fields, in order: V gene, J gene, D gene, CDR3 length, clone size, CDR3 protein, CDR3 DNA. D genes are given only for firm matches. Clone size is stated in some rows and not others, as once, few, many or a class when expanded.

v_call: TRBV7-9; j_call: TRBJ2-7; d_call: TRBD1; cdr3_length: 15; clone_size: -; cdr3_aa: CASSMGQGESYEQYF; cdr3_nt: TGTGCCAGCAGCATGGGACAGGGGGAATCCTACGAGCAGTACTTC
v_call: TRBV4-3; j_call: TRBJ2-7; d_call: TRBD2; cdr3_length: 16; clone_size: -; cdr3_aa: CASSRTGLAGSYEQYF; cdr3_nt: TGCGCCAGCAGCCGGACGGGACTAGCGGGATCCTACGAGCAGTACTTC
v_call: TRBV6-1; j_call: TRBJ2-2; d_call: TRBD1; cdr3_length: 14; clone_size: -; cdr3_aa: CASKGQGNTGELFF; cdr3_nt: TGTGCCAGCAAGGGACAGGGCAACACCGGGGAGCTGTTTTTT
v_call: TRBV9; j_call: TRBJ2-5; d_call: TRBD2; cdr3_length: 15; clone_size: -; cdr3_aa: CASSAYTTSGDPQYF; cdr3_nt: TGTGCCAGCAGCGCTTATACGACTAGCGGGGACCCCCAGTACTTC
v_call: TRBV5-1; j_call: TRBJ2-6; d_call: -; cdr3_length: 15; clone_size: -; cdr3_aa: CASSFQGPGANVLTF; cdr3_nt: TGCGCCAGCAGCTTTCAGGGCCCCGGGGCCAACGTCCTGACTTTC
v_call: TRBV5-1; j_call: TRBJ2-3; d_call: -; cdr3_length: 14; clone_size: -; cdr3_aa: CASSLGTGEDTQYF; cdr3_nt: TGCGCCAGCAGCTTGGGCACAGGAGAAGATACGCAGTATTTT
v_call: TRBV5-1; j_call: TRBJ2-7; d_call: -; cdr3_length: 16; clone_size: -; cdr3_aa: CASSLYRDPGSYEQYF; cdr3_nt: TGCGCCAGCAGCTTGTACAGGGACCCTGGCTCCTACGAGCAGTACTTC
v_call: TRBV10-1; j_call: TRBJ2-1; d_call: -; cdr3_length: 21; clone_size: -; cdr3_aa: CASSGSWREARGYNWGNEQFF; cdr3_nt: TGCGCCAGCAGTGGGTCTTGGCGGGAGGCCAGGGGGTACAATTGGGGCAATGAGCAGTTCTTC
v_call: TRBV5-6; j_call: TRBJ2-5; d_call: -; cdr3_length: 16; clone_size: -; cdr3_aa: CASSWGGAAPRETQYF; cdr3_nt: TGTGCCAGCAGCTGGGGCGGGGCGGCACCAAGGGAGACCCAGTACTTC
v_call: TRBV5-4; j_call: TRBJ2-7; d_call: -; cdr3_length: 15; clone_size: once; cdr3_aa: CASSRGGASSYEQYF; cdr3_nt: TGTGCCAGCAGCCGGGGTGGAGCTAGCTCCTACGAGCAGTACTTC
v_call: TRBV29-1; j_call: TRBJ2-6; d_call: -; cdr3_length: 17; clone_size: -; cdr3_aa: CSALGQFSVSGANVLTF; cdr3_nt: TGCAGCGCGCTAGGACAGTTTTCTGTCTCTGGGGCCAACGTCCTGACTTTC
v_call: TRBV7-8; j_call: TRBJ1-2; d_call: TRBD1; cdr3_length: 15; clone_size: -; cdr3_aa: CASSDGQDLVYGYTF; cdr3_nt: TGTGCCAGCAGTGACGGACAGGACCTGGTCTATGGCTACACCTTC
v_call: TRBV7-9; j_call: TRBJ2-1; d_call: TRBD2; cdr3_length: 15; clone_size: -; cdr3_aa: CASSLFTSGFFEQFF; cdr3_nt: TGTGCCAGCAGCTTATTTACTAGCGGGTTCTTCGAGCAGTTCTTC
v_call: TRBV5-6; j_call: TRBJ1-1; d_call: TRBD1; cdr3_length: 17; clone_size: -; cdr3_aa: CASSLEPGGLINTEAFF; cdr3_nt: TGTGCCAGCAGCTTGGAGCCAGGGGGCCTTATTAACACTGAAGCTTTCTTT
v_call: TRBV5-6; j_call: TRBJ2-3; d_call: -; cdr3_length: 13; clone_size: once; cdr3_aa: CASSLSPTDTQYF; cdr3_nt: TGTGCCAGCAGCCTGAGTCCCACAGATACGCAGTATTTT
v_call: TRBV15; j_call: TRBJ2-3; d_call: TRBD2; cdr3_length: 18; clone_size: -; cdr3_aa: CATSRDLPSGKGSDTQYF; cdr3_nt: TGTGCCACCAGCAGAGATCTCCCTAGCGGGAAAGGTTCAGATACGCAGTATTTT
v_call: TRBV12-5; j_call: TRBJ2-1; d_call: -; cdr3_length: 22; clone_size: few; cdr3_aa: CASGLVGGGRPLYTKLYNEQFF; cdr3_nt: TGTGCTAGTGGTTTGGTAGGCGGAGGGAGACCTCTATACACCAAACTATACAATGAGCAGTTCTTC
v_call: TRBV11-2; j_call: TRBJ2-7; d_call: TRBD2; cdr3_length: 19; clone_size: few; cdr3_aa: CASSSSTSGRVRSSYEQYF; cdr3_nt: TGTGCCAGCAGCTCCTCGACTAGCGGGAGGGTAAGGAGCTCCTACGAGCAGTACTTC
v_call: TRBV6-1; j_call: TRBJ2-5; d_call: TRBD1; cdr3_length: 15; clone_size: -; cdr3_aa: CASSVTGAIQETQYF; cdr3_nt: TGTGCCAGCAGTGTGACAGGGGCTATCCAAGAGACCCAGTACTTC